This T cell receptor beta chain was documented in a study of tumor-infiltrating lymphocytes in primary liver carcinoma. As for this clonotype: The junction departs from germline at one end; a sequencing error may be responsible.

This CDR3 has 13 residues. Germline lookup yields CDR1 SGHAT and CDR2 FQNNGV. Production of TCR beta cDNA used around 0.45 ug total RNA together with a constant-region primer. ARM-PCR, slightly modified, supplied the TCR beta libraries through three nested multiplex PCR rounds. TRBV1-TRBV30 forward primers and a C-beta reverse primer were used in the first two PCR rounds, which each ran for about 10 cycles. TCRdb processed the multiplex PCR reads anew with MiXCR; each CDR3 protein has one entry. The sample has roughly 86,000 distinct CDR3 sequences; about 73% are singletons. Unsorted bulk tissue of about 20-31 mg yielded co-extracted RNA and DNA. Enrolled patients were chronically infected with HBV and treatment-naive.

The sample was tumor-adjacent normal liver tissue. This clonotype originated in a man aged 40-50 years with primary liver carcinoma and hepatitis B virus infection. The chain links TRBV11-2 to TRBJ2-2, with D maybe TRBD2 (5 bases). The CDR3 region has the DNA TGTGCCAGCAGCTTAGAGCTTATCGGGGAGCTGTTTTTC. Translation gives CASSLELIGELFF.